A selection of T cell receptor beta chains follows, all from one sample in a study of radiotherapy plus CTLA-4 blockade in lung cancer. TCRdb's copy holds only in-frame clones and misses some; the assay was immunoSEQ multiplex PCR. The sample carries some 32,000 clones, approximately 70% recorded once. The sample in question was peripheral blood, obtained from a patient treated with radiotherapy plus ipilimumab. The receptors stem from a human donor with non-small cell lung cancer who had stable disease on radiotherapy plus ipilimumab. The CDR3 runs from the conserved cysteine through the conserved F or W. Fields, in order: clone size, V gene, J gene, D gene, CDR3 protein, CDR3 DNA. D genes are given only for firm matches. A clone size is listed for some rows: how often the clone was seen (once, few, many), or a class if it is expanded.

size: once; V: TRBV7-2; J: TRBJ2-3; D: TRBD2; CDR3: CASSYRSSGTTDTQYF; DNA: TGTGCCAGCAGCTACCGGTCTAGCGGGACGACAGATACGCAGTATTTT
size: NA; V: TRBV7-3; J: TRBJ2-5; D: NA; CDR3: CASSLSVLSPQETQYF; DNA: TGTGCCAGCAGCTTGTCCGTTTTGAGCCCCCAAGAGACCCAGTACTTC
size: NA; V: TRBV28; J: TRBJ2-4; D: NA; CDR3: CASSPGDEGGIQYF; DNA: TGTGCCAGCAGTCCCGGGGACGAGGGAGGCATTCAGTACTTC
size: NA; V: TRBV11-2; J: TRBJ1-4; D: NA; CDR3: CASSQGVRGITNEKLFF; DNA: TGTGCCAGCAGCCAAGGGGTCCGAGGAATAACTAATGAAAAACTGTTTTTT
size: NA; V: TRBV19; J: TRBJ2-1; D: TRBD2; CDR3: CASSFGTSGIYEQFF; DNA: TGTGCCAGTAGTTTCGGGACTAGCGGGATCTATGAGCAGTTCTTC
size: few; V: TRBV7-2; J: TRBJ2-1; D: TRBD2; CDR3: CASNPSGISYNEQFF; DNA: TGTGCCAGCAACCCTAGCGGGATCTCCTACAATGAGCAGTTCTTC
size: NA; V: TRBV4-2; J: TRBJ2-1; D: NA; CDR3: CASTALGKEGNEQFF; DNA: TGTGCCAGCACCGCCCTTGGGAAAGAGGGCAATGAGCAGTTCTTC
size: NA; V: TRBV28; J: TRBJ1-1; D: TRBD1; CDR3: CASSRYRGLTNTEAFF; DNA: TGTGCCAGCAGTCGCTACAGGGGGCTTACGAACACTGAAGCTTTCTTT
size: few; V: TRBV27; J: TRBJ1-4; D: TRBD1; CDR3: CASSSLGQGISTNEKLFF; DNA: TGTGCCAGCAGTTCCCTCGGACAGGGGATTTCGACTAATGAAAAACTGTTTTTT
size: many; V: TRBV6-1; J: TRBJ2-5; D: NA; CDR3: CASRAVGKETQYF; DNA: TGTGCCAGCAGGGCAGTAGGGAAAGAGACCCAGTACTTC
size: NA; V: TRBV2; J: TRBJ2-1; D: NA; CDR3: CASKIPNEQFF; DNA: TGTGCCAGCAAAATTCCCAATGAGCAGTTCTTC
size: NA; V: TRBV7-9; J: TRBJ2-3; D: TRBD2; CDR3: CASTPEGSGRGTDTQYF; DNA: TGTGCCAGCACCCCGGAGGGTAGCGGGAGGGGCACAGATACGCAGTATTTT
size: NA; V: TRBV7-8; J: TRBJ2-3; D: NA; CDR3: CASSPNTDTQYF; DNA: TGTGCCAGCAGCCCGAACACAGATACGCAGTATTTT
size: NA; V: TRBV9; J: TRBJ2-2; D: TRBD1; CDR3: CASSAQSAGGGGELFF; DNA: TGTGCCAGCAGTGCCCAAAGCGCAGGGGGCGGCGGGGAGCTGTTTTTT
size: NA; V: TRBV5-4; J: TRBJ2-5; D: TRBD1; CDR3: CASTLWGQDQMAQYF; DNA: TGTGCCAGCACCCTGTGGGGACAGGACCAGATGGCCCAGTACTTC
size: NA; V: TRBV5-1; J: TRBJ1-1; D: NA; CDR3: CASSLRWDTEAFF; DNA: TGCGCCAGCAGCTTGCGATGGGATACTGAAGCTTTCTTT
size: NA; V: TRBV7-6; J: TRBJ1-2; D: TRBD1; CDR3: CASSKSGGEGYTF; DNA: TGTGCCAGCAGTAAATCAGGGGGCGAGGGCTACACCTTC
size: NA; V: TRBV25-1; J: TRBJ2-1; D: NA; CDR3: CASVPPFGSFYNEQFF; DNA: TGTGCCAGCGTACCCCCCTTTGGTAGCTTCTACAATGAGCAGTTCTTC
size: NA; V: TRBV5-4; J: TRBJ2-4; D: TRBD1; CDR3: CASSWDRGSGQYF; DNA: TGTGCCAGCAGCTGGGACAGGGGGTCCGGCCAGTACTTC
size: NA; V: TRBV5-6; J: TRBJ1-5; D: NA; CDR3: CASSSLGGRSNQPQHF; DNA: TGTGCCAGCAGCTCACTAGGGGGACGGAGCAATCAGCCCCAGCATTTT
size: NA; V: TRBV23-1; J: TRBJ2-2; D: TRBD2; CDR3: CASSQSTSGRASDTGELFF; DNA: TGCGCCAGCAGTCAATCGACTAGCGGGAGGGCCTCGGACACCGGGGAGCTGTTTTTT
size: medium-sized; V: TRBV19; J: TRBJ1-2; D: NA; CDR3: CASSIPPSKGSYGYTF; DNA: TGTGCCAGTAGTATACCGCCTTCGAAGGGTTCCTATGGCTACACCTTC
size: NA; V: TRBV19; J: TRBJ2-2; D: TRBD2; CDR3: CASSMGLAGGAVGSNTGELFF; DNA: TGTGCCAGTAGTATGGGACTAGCGGGAGGAGCCGTAGGGTCCAACACCGGGGAGCTGTTTTTT
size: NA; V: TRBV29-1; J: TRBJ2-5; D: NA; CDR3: CSVRNQETQYF; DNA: TGCAGCGTCAGAAACCAAGAGACCCAGTACTTC
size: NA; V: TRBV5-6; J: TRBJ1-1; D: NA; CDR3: CASSFWTEEAFF; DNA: TGTGCCAGCAGCTTCTGGACAGAGGAAGCTTTCTTT
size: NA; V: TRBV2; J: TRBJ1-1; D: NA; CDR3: CASSVYGGEAFF; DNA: TGTGCCAGCAGTGTATATGGGGGTGAAGCTTTCTTT
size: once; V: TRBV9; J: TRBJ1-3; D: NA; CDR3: CASSLGVGSGNTIYF; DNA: TGTGCCAGCAGCCTGGGGGTGGGAAGCGGGAACACCATATATTTT
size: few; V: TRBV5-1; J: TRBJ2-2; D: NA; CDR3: CASSWDDTNTGELFF; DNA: TGCGCCAGCAGCTGGGATGACACCAACACCGGGGAGCTGTTTTTT
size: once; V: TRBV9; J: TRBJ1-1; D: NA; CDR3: CASSVGSYEAEAFF; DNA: TGTGCCAGCAGCGTAGGCTCATATGAGGCTGAAGCTTTCTTT
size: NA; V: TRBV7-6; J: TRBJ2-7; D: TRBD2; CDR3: CASSLGGGEQYF; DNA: TGTGCCAGCAGCTTAGGGGGGGGCGAGCAGTACTTC
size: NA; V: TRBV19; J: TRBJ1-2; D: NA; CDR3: CASSPVQGFGYTF; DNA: TGTGCCAGTAGTCCTGTACAGGGTTTTGGCTACACCTTC
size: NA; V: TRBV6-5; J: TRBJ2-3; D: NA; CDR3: CASSYGRSQDTQYF; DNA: TGTGCCAGCAGTTACGGACGGAGTCAGGATACGCAGTATTTT
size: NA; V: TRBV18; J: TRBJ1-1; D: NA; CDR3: CASSPNLGGATEAFF; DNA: TGTGCCAGCTCACCAAACCTTGGGGGGGCAACTGAAGCTTTCTTT
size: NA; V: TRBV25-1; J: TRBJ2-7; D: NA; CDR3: CASSADIEQYF; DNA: TGTGCCAGCAGTGCGGACATCGAGCAGTACTTC
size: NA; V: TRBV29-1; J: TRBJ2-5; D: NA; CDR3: CSFLQQQETQYF; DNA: TGCAGCTTCCTTCAACAGCAAGAGACCCAGTACTTC
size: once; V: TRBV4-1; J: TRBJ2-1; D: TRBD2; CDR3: CASSQGGGRTHNEQFF; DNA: TGCGCCAGCAGCCAAGGGGGCGGGAGGACTCACAATGAGCAGTTCTTC
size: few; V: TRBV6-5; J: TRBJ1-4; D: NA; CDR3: CASSYSWSNEKLFF; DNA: TGTGCCAGCAGTTACTCGTGGAGTAATGAAAAACTGTTTTTT
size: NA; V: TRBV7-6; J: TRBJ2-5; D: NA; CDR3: CASSRGQQETQYF; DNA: TGTGCCAGCAGCCGTGGACAGCAAGAGACCCAGTACTTC
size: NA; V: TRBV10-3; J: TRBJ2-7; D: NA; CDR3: CAITRGAGAYEQYF; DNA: TGTGCCATCACCAGGGGGGCGGGAGCCTACGAGCAGTACTTC
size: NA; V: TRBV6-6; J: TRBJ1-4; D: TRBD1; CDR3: CASSSTGGDEKLFF; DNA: TGTGCCAGCAGTTCGACAGGGGGGGATGAAAAACTGTTTTTT
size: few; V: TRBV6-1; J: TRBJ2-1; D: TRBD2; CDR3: CASARERGSEQFF; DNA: TGTGCCAGCGCGCGGGAGCGGGGGAGTGAGCAGTTCTTC
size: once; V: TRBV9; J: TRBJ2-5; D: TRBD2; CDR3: CASSPGTTQETQYF; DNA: TGTGCCAGCAGCCCCGGGACTACCCAAGAGACCCAGTACTTC
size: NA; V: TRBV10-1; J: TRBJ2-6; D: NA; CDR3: CASSRRRRSHQSRANVLTF; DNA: TGCGCCAGCAGTCGAAGGCGAAGATCGCACCAAAGTCGGGCCAACGTCCTGACTTTC
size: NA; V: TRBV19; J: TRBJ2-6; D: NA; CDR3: CASRWGWTTRRGSGANVLTF; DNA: TGTGCCAGTAGATGGGGGTGGACAACTCGCCGTGGCTCTGGGGCCAACGTCCTGACTTTC
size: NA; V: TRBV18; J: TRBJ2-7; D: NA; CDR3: CASSEMSYEQYF; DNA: TGTGCCAGCTCCGAAATGAGCTACGAGCAGTACTTC
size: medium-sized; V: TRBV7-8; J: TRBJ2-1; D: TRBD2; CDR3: CASSLALGGRGYNEQFF; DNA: TGTGCCAGCAGCTTAGCGCTTGGCGGGAGGGGATACAATGAGCAGTTCTTC
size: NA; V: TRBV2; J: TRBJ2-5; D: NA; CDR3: CASSELNTRQETQYF; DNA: TGTGCCAGCAGTGAACTCAACACCCGGCAAGAGACCCAGTACTTC
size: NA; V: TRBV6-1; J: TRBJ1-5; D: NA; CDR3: CASSEVGNQPQHF; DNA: TGTGCCAGCAGTGAAGTAGGCAATCAGCCCCAGCATTTT
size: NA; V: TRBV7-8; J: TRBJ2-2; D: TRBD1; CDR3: CASSFRQGSGELFF; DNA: TGTGCCAGCAGCTTTCGACAGGGGTCCGGGGAGCTGTTTTTT
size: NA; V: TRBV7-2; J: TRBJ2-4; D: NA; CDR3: CASSLFARVEDIQYF; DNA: TGTGCCAGCAGCTTATTCGCCAGGGTGGAGGACATTCAGTACTTC
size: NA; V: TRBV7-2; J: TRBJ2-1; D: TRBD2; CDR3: CASSLGTGGSYNEQFF; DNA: TGTGCCAGCAGCTTAGGCACGGGGGGCTCCTACAATGAGCAGTTCTTC
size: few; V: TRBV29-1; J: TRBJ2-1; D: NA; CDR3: CSVARGLGNDEQFF; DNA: TGCAGCGTTGCAAGGGGCTTAGGTAACGATGAGCAGTTCTTC
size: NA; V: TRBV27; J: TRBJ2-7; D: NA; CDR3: CASRETGTAGAYEQYF; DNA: TGTGCCAGCAGGGAAACCGGGACAGCGGGCGCTTACGAGCAGTACTTC
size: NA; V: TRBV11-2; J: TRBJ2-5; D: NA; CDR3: CASSFLETQYF; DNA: TGTGCCAGCAGCTTCTTAGAGACCCAGTACTTC
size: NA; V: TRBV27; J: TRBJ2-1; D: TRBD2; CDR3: CASSLGLAGGYNEQFF; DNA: TGTGCCAGCAGTTTAGGACTAGCGGGTGGCTACAATGAGCAGTTCTTC